The 14 T cell receptor beta chains below were found in one sample sequenced in a study of blood T cells in healthy people across ages. Through a sample-barcoded 5' primer and a J-beta primer mix, a second PCR was run for roughly 6 to 12 cycles. A single record per CDR3 protein comes from TCRdb applying MiXCR to the 5' RACE reads. The table records some 1.5 million distinct CDR3 sequences, about 28% of them present only once. Specimen: blood. All receptors come from a woman aged 25 to 39 in good health.

V and J are TRBV5-1 and TRBJ2-2; no clear D. CDR1 is SGHRS and CDR2 is YFSETQ in the germline V gene. The CDR3 covers 15 residues. The V and J ends lost 5 bases and 0 bases respectively, with 11 bases between them. This CDR3 is CASRAAGPNTGELFF. The CDR3 coding sequence is TGCGCCAGCAGAGCTGCAGGTCCGAACACCGGGGAGCTGTTTTTT.

This clonotype has just a few counts. V and J are TRBV7-9 and TRBJ2-7; TRBD2 aligns across 9 bases. The CDR3 sequence is 14 residues long. Germline CDR1 reads SEHNR; CDR2 reads FQNEAQ (reference sequence). After removal of 4 bases from V and 2 bases from J, the junction contained 3 bases not matched to a gene. The CDR3 region is CASSYSSGAYEQYF. CDR3 in DNA: TGTGCCAGCAGCTATTCTAGCGGGGCCTACGAGCAGTACTTC.

This clonotype was found a few times. The chain is built from TRBV10-3 and TRBJ1-5; D unclear. The CDR3 consists of 12 residues. Germline lookup yields CDR1 ENHRY and CDR2 SYGVKD. V was cut by 4 bases and J by 3 bases, with 4 bases left in between. In nucleotides, the CDR3 is TGTGCCATCAGTGCTGACAATCAGCCCCAGCATTTT. Its translation is CAISADNQPQHF.

This clonotype came up many times. The chain links TRBV7-2 to TRBJ2-4; TRBD2 agrees at 7 bases. The V segment lost 5 bases and the J segment 6 bases; nucleotides outside the gene matches: 16. Germline loops: CDR1 SGHTA, CDR2 FQGNSA. CDR3 length: 17 amino acids. DNA for the CDR3: TGTGCCAGCAGCCCGGGATTAGCGGTGGGCGGGGGAAACATTCAGTACTTC. It yields the protein CASSPGLAVGGGNIQYF.

CDR3 DNA sequence: TGTGCCACCAAAGAAAGAACGAACACCGGGGAGCTGTTTTTT. Translated, it gives CATKERTNTGELFF. The genes are TRBV15 and TRBJ2-2; D call uncertain. V gave up 7 bases and J gave up 0 bases, with 9 bases separating them. Germline V gene data show CDR1 as LNHNV and CDR2 as YYDKDF (reference sequence). This CDR3 has 14 amino acids.

In this sample, this clonotype turned up a few times. The chain uses TRBV10-3 and TRBJ1-2; D is undetermined. Trimming cost V 2 bases and J 5 bases, with 9 bases left between them. The CDR3 consists of 13 residues. Germline V lookup: CDR1 ENHRY, CDR2 SYGVKD. The CDR3 nucleotides are TGTGCCATCAGTGAGAACACGGATTATGGCTACACCTTC. Its translation is CAISENTDYGYTF.

The chain employs TRBV7-2 and TRBJ2-1; 7 bases match TRBD2. Per germline, CDR1 SGHTA and CDR2 FQGNSA. The CDR3 length is 18 residues. The junction had 11 bases not matched to a gene; V was cut back by 2 bases and J by 1 base. In DNA, the CDR3 is TGTGCCAGCAGCTTAACGCTTCGGGCGGGGGTTTCCTACAATGAGCAGTTCTTC. Its protein product is CASSLTLRAGVSYNEQFF.

This sequence joins TRBV7-9 and TRBJ2-5; the match to TRBD2 covers 10 bases. V shed 5 bases, J shed 2 bases, and the junction held 14 bases outside the gene matches. The CDR3 has 18 amino acids. CDR1 and CDR2 from the germline V gene are SEHNR and FQNEAQ (reference sequence). CDR3 sequence reads: CASSQRWELAGEQETQYF. CDR3 DNA sequence: TGTGCCAGCAGCCAGAGGTGGGAGCTAGCGGGGGAGCAAGAGACCCAGTACTTC.

The chain has TRBV24-1 and TRBJ2-3; 8 bases align to TRBD1. The germline V gene encodes CDR1 KGHDR and CDR2 SFDVKD. The CDR3 is made up of 13 amino acids. J gave up 3 bases and V 9 bases, and 4 bases lay outside the gene matches. CDR3 residues: CATGDRRTDTQYF. The CDR3, as DNA: TGTGCCACCGGGGACAGGAGGACAGATACGCAGTATTTT.

A single count supports this clonotype. The chain employs TRBV20-1 and TRBJ2-5; D ambiguous. The CDR3 extends over 13 amino acids. Trimming removed 2 bases at V and 4 bases at J, with 11 bases between. Looked up from germline, CDR1 is DFQATT and CDR2 is SNEGSKA (reference sequence). The CDR3 here is CSARSSFRETQYF. As DNA, the CDR3 is TGCAGTGCTAGATCGTCGTTCCGAGAGACCCAGTACTTC.

In its sample, this clonotype was seen many times. The rearrangement joins TRBV29-1 to TRBJ2-3, with D maybe TRBD1 (7 bases). Looked up from germline, CDR1 is SQVTM and CDR2 is ANQGSEA. The CDR3 is made up of 15 amino acids. V gave up 4 bases and J gave up 1 base, with 15 bases separating them. The CDR3 nucleotides are TGCAGCGTTGTCCTGGAGGGGGCCCGCACAGATACGCAGTATTTT. Its protein is CSVVLEGARTDTQYF.

The chain is built from TRBV2 and TRBJ1-1; D may be TRBD1 (6 bases). The ends were cut back, 6 bases at V and 7 bases at J, with 9 bases in the middle. Germline V CDR1 and CDR2: SNHLY, FYNNEI. This CDR3 region has 11 residues. The CDR3 region is CASRGAGEAFF. In DNA form, the CDR3 reads TGTGCCAGCAGGGGGGCTGGTGAAGCTTTCTTT.

V usage is TRBV27 and J usage is TRBJ1-2; D gene uncertain. V lost 3 bases and J lost 0, with 5 bases in between. CDR3 length: 13 amino acids. Germline lookup yields CDR1 MNHEY and CDR2 SMNVEV (reference sequence). The CDR3 protein is CASSFYSNYGYTF. DNA of the CDR3: TGTGCCAGCAGTTTTTACTCTAACTATGGCTACACCTTC.

This clonotype showed up many times. The chain couples TRBV7-6 to TRBJ2-1; D may be TRBD2 (6 bases). V lost 5 bases to trimming and J lost 2 bases, with 13 bases between them. The CDR3 spans 15 residues. Germline values: CDR1 SGHVS, CDR2 FNYEAQ. The CDR3 reads CASSQVGGTYNEQFF. CDR3 bases: TGTGCCAGCAGCCAAGTGGGGGGAACCTACAATGAGCAGTTCTTC.